What follows are 5 T cell receptor beta chains derived from one specimen sequenced in a study of T cell responses to AZD1222 COVID-19 vaccine. Generated by immunoSEQ multiplex PCR, the TCRdb table keeps only in-frame clones and is missing some. The sample lists 55,000 to 85,000 clones, 84% occurring once. Sample: peripheral blood, taken on day 0 of AZD1222 vaccination. Receptor source: an adult in good health.

The chain has TRBV28 and TRBJ2-1; D possibly corresponds to TRBD2 (5 bases). CDR3 length: 13 amino acids. Germline lookup yields CDR1 MDHEN and CDR2 SYDVKM. The V end lost 3 bases, the J end lost 8 bases, and 11 bases lay between the germline ends. DNA of the CDR3: TGTGCCAGCAGTTTGGAGGCGGATCATGAGCAGTTCTTC. Its protein is CASSLEADHEQFF.

The chain links TRBV6-5 to TRBJ1-5, with a possible D match to TRBD1 (5 bases). This CDR3 contains 16 residues. Germline CDR1 MNHEY, CDR2 SVGAGI. The V end was cut by 2 bases, the J end by 1 base, with 12 bases between. CDR3 residues: CASSYVAGRSNQPQHF. The CDR3, as DNA: TGTGCCAGCAGTTACGTGGCAGGGAGAAGCAATCAGCCCCAGCATTTT.

In this sample, this clone turned up once. The chain is built from TRBV30 and TRBJ1-5, with D tentatively TRBD1 (5 bases). V gave up 3 bases and J gave up 4 bases, with 19 bases separating them. Germline V gene lookup returns CDR1 GTSNPN and CDR2 SVGIG (reference sequence). CDR3 size: 16 residues. CDR3 in DNA: TGTGCCTGGAGCCTTCCCGGGACGGTCCTTAATCAGCCCCAGCATTTT. Residues: CAWSLPGTVLNQPQHF.

The V and J genes are TRBV15 and TRBJ2-7; 12 nucleotides line up with TRBD1. The CDR3 totals 18 residues. CDR1 and CDR2 from the germline V gene are LNHNV and YYDKDF (reference sequence). Losses at the gene ends were 3 bases for V and 3 bases for J; bases not matched to a gene: 12. Here the CDR3 reads CATSSLRDRGRGGYEQYF. CDR3 nucleotides: TGTGCCACCAGCAGCCTCCGGGACAGGGGGCGAGGGGGCTACGAGCAGTACTTC.

The J gene is TRBJ2-1, the V gene TRBV3-1 (or the pseudogene TRBV3-2), with 8 nucleotides matching TRBD1. Germline trimming cut 0 bases from V and 8 bases from J; bases unmatched to any gene: 6. Germline V gene lookup returns CDR1 LGHDT and CDR2 YNNKEL (reference sequence). This CDR3 is 15 amino acids long. CDR3 sequence reads: CASSQDIVRGHEQFF. CDR3 DNA: TGTGCCAGCAGCCAAGATATAGTCAGGGGGCATGAGCAGTTCTTC.